Shown below are 20 T cell receptor beta chains from a single sample sequenced in a study of blood T cell dynamics during melanoma immunotherapy. Generated by immunoSEQ multiplex PCR, the TCRdb table keeps only in-frame clones and is missing some. This sample has approximately 23,000 clones; roughly 86% occur once, and the top ten carry roughly 1.2%. Regarding time point: pre-treatment baseline. Sequences were derived from blood, sampled from a patient treated with checkpoint blockade. The receptor source for this set is a human donor with melanoma.

The gene calls are TRBV2 and TRBJ1-5, with 8 nucleotides matching TRBD1. The CDR3 contains 14 residues. Germline V lookup: CDR1 SNHLY, CDR2 FYNNEI. With 7 bases clipped from V and 6 bases from J, the junction kept 8 bases outside the gene matches. The CDR3 DNA sequence: TGTGCCAGCAAGCAGAGACAGGGGAGTCAGCCCCAGCATTTT. Its translation is CASKQRQGSQPQHF.

The CDR3 region has the DNA TGTGCCAGCAGTTTCGCTCAGGCGGACACCGGGGAGCTGTTTTTT. Protein sequence: CASSFAQADTGELFF. The chain recombines TRBV27 with TRBJ2-2, with D uncertain. Looked up from germline, CDR1 is MNHEY and CDR2 is SMNVEV (reference sequence). V lost 3 bases, J lost 3 bases, and 11 bases lay in between. The CDR3 covers 15 residues.

The chain combines TRBV1 with TRBJ2-2; the DNA was not compared with TRBD1, the D call given in the table. TRBV1 is deemed a pseudogene. The CDR3 contains 18 residues. The CDR3 protein is CTSSQTCPGQENTGELFF. CDR3 DNA sequence: TGCACCAGCAGCCAAACTTGCCCGGGACAGGAGAACACCGGGGAGCTGTTTTTT.

The V and J genes are TRBV11-3 and TRBJ2-7, with D tentatively TRBD1 (5 bases). This CDR3 spans 16 amino acids. V was pared by 4 bases and J by 2 bases, with 18 bases between. Germline V lookup: CDR1 SGHNT, CDR2 YENEEA. The CDR3 reads CASSSPRGRDPYEQYF. The CDR3 bases are TGTGCCAGCAGCTCACCCCGAGGCAGGGATCCCTACGAGCAGTACTTC.

V is TRBV5-4 and J is TRBJ2-1; D remains unclear. CDR1 is SGHNT, CDR2 YYREEE, per germline (reference sequence). The CDR3 loop spans 15 amino acids. The V and J ends lost 2 bases and 0 bases respectively, with 9 bases between them. The CDR3 coding sequence is TGTGCCAGCAGCTTTGGTGGAAGCTCCTACAATGAGCAGTTCTTC. It encodes CASSFGGSSYNEQFF. Full variable domain (outside the CDR3, taken from reference TRBV5-4 and TRBJ2-1): ETGVTQSPTHLIKTRGQQVTLRCSSQSGHNTVSWYQQALGQGPQFIFQYYREEENGRGNFPPRFSGLQFPNYSSELNVNALELDDSALYLCASSFGGSSYNEQFFGPGTRLTVL.

The V call is TRBV7-2, the J call TRBJ1-4; possibly TRBD1 for D (6 bases). Germline V gene data show CDR1 as SGHTA and CDR2 as FQGNSA. The CDR3 length is 15 residues. Between the trimmed V and J ends, which lost 4 bases and 6 bases, there was a span of 15 bases. The CDR3 is CASSSYRGADEKLFF. The CDR3 DNA reads TGTGCCAGCAGCTCCTACCGGGGGGCGGATGAAAAACTGTTTTTT.

The chain has TRBV18 and TRBJ2-1; 10 nucleotides match TRBD1. There are 16 residues in the CDR3. The V segment lost 6 bases and the J segment 3 bases; nucleotides outside the gene matches: 8. Germline CDR1 reads KGHSH; CDR2 reads LQKENI. In DNA form, the CDR3 reads TGTGCCAGCTCGCCGAACCGGGACAGGGGCTACAATGAGCAGTTCTTC. It encodes CASSPNRDRGYNEQFF.

In its sample, this clone was seen a few times. The J gene is TRBJ1-1, the V gene TRBV2; possible D gene TRBD1, 6 bases. CDR3 length: 12 amino acids. From germline, CDR1 is SNHLY and CDR2 FYNNEI. Trimming pared 8 bases from V and 7 bases from J, leaving 14 bases between. CDR3 nucleotide sequence: TGTGCCAGCGGCCTACAGGGAGGTGAAGCTTTCTTT. Amino acids: CASGLQGGEAFF.

This clone was seen once. The V and J genes are TRBV7-9 and TRBJ2-5; D gene ambiguous. With the DNA end fitting TRBJ2-7 better, the J assignment may be wrong. CDR1 and CDR2 (germline): SEHNR, FQNEAQ (reference sequence). This CDR3 comprises 12 residues. The CDR3 region has the DNA TGTGCCAGCAGCTTAGTCGCCTACGAGCAGTACTTC. Its translation: CASSLVAYEQYF.

This clone was recorded only once. This sequence joins TRBV6-1 and TRBJ1-2; 7 bases are shared with TRBD1. This CDR3 has 14 residues. The germline CDR1 and CDR2 sequences are MNHNS and SASEGT. V was clipped by 7 bases and J by 0 bases; unmatched bases: 5. The CDR3 DNA sequence: TGTGCCAGCACTAGGGACAGAGCTAACTATGGCTACACCTTC. Protein sequence: CASTRDRANYGYTF.

V is TRBV7-3 and J is TRBJ1-1, with D possibly being TRBD1 (5 bases). The V end was cut by 2 bases, the J end by 1 base, with 5 bases between. Germline loops: CDR1 SGHTA, CDR2 FQGTGA. This CDR3 contains 13 residues. The CDR3 DNA reads TGTGCCAGCAGCTTAGACAGGAACACTGAAGCTTTCTTT. It yields the protein CASSLDRNTEAFF.

The V gene is TRBV28, the J gene TRBJ1-3; 7 bases align to TRBD1. The germline CDR1 and CDR2 sequences are MDHEN and SYDVKM. Germline trimming cut 5 bases from V and 7 bases from J; bases unmatched to any gene: 11. The CDR3 loop spans 15 amino acids. Here the CDR3 DNA reads TGTGCCAGCAGTCCTTACAGGGGCGGGAGGAACACCATATATTTT. Its protein product is CASSPYRGGRNTIYF.

The CDR3 sequence is CASYRGNTEAFF. The CDR3 region has the DNA TGTGCCAGCTACAGGGGGAACACTGAAGCTTTCTTT. The J gene is TRBJ1-1, the V gene TRBV28; 7 bases match TRBD1. The V gene's germline CDR1 is MDHEN and CDR2 SYDVKM. The CDR3 covers 12 residues. The V gene end was trimmed by 8 bases and the J gene end by 1 base; junction bases not matched to a gene: 1.

This sequence joins TRBV11-2 and TRBJ2-5; D is uncertain. Trimming shortened V by 0 bases and J by 5 bases, and 4 bases separated the two germline ends. The CDR3 has 12 residues. Germline assignment: CDR1 SGHAT and CDR2 FQNNGV. CDR3 region: CASSLDLETQYF. The DNA of the CDR3 is TGTGCCAGCAGCTTAGATTTGGAGACCCAGTACTTC.

This clone was picked up a small number of times. The CDR3 DNA follows: TGTGCCAGCAGGGCAGGGGGCAATGGCAATCAGCCCCAGCATTTT. Translation: CASRAGGNGNQPQHF. V is TRBV28 and J is TRBJ1-5; 8 positions match TRBD1. Germline CDR1 and CDR2: MDHEN and SYDVKM. With 6 bases clipped from V and 2 bases from J, the junction kept 6 bases outside the gene matches. This CDR3 is built from 15 residues.

J is TRBJ1-4 and V is TRBV30; a possible D gene is TRBD1 (5 bases). V was clipped by 7 bases and J by 5 bases, with 14 bases between them. Germline loops: CDR1 GTSNPN, CDR2 SVGIG (reference sequence). The CDR3 is 13 amino acids. The CDR3: CAFGAGWNEKLFF. CDR3 sequence (DNA): TGTGCCTTTGGGGCGGGATGGAATGAAAAACTGTTTTTT.

The gene calls are TRBV19 and TRBJ1-4; the D gene is possibly TRBD1 (6 bases). Germline CDR1 LNHDA, CDR2 SQIVND (reference sequence). This CDR3 has 14 residues. The germline V and J ends were trimmed by 4 bases and 8 bases, with 14 bases remaining between them. CDR3 sequence reads: CASSRQVLREKLFF. The CDR3 nucleotides are TGTGCCAGTAGTAGACAGGTCCTCCGGGAAAAACTGTTTTTT.

This clone was observed a few times. The gene calls are TRBV23-1 and TRBJ1-5, with 7 bases lining up with TRBD1. TRBV23-1 is filed as an ORF, its function uncertain. V lost 10 bases and J lost 6; bases outside the gene matches: 18. This CDR3 contains 16 residues. The CDR3 loop reads CATLQGDRAFSQPQHF. CDR3 in DNA: TGCGCCACTCTTCAGGGAGACAGGGCCTTCTCTCAGCCCCAGCATTTT.

This chain's CDR3 is CASSRGVYEQYF. The DNA of the CDR3 is TGTGCCAGCAGCCGCGGGGTCTACGAGCAGTACTTC. The chain is built from TRBV11-2 and TRBJ2-7; TRBD2 is a possible D gene (6 bases). The CDR3 sequence is 12 residues long. Germline V gives CDR1 SGHAT, CDR2 FQNNGV. V gave up 5 bases and J gave up 3 bases, with 8 bases separating them.

V gene TRBV5-4 combines with J gene TRBJ1-4; D may be TRBD1 (5 bases). The V end lost 4 bases, the J end lost 8 bases, and 18 bases lay between the germline ends. This CDR3 is 15 amino acids long. The germline V gene has CDR1 SGHNT and CDR2 YYREEE (reference sequence). The CDR3 loop reads CASSDGTPSREKLFF. CDR3 bases: TGTGCCAGCAGCGACGGGACTCCCAGCAGGGAAAAACTGTTTTTT.